This T cell receptor (beta chain) was recorded in a study of shared clonotypes between healthy human individuals. This clone was recorded once. Generated by immunoSEQ multiplex PCR, the TCRdb table keeps only in-frame clones and is missing some. The sample records around 690,000 clones, less than 95% being singletons. The V gene end was trimmed by 3 bases and the J gene end by 0 bases; junction bases not matched to a gene: 5. Germline CDR1 is SNHLY and CDR2 is FYNNEI. This CDR3 has 15 residues. Sequencing used memory CD8+ T cells from PBMCs. Documented subset: CD45RO+ cells pooled with CCR7-negative TemRA cells. V is TRBV2 and J is TRBJ2-7, with 7 bases aligning to TRBD1. This receptor was obtained from a man in his late teens or twenties in good health. Some clones in this sample may be carry-over from other donors' samples. CDR3 bases: TGTGCCAGCAGTGACCGGACAGGACTCTCCTACGAGCAGTACTTC. It encodes CASSDRTGLSYEQYF. The full variable domain, rest sourced from reference TRBV2 and TRBJ2-7, is EPEVTQTPSHQVTQMGQEVILRCVPISNHLYFYWYRQILGQKVEFLVSFYNNEISEKSEIFDDQFSVERPDGSNFTLKIRSTKLEDSAMYFCASSDRTGLSYEQYFGPGTRLTVT.